Listed below are T cell receptor beta chains from one sample, sequenced in a study of patients and donors after allogeneic stem cell transplantation. TCRdb re-derived calls from the RT-PCR reads in MiXCR, one entry per CDR3 protein. The sample carries about 410,000 distinct CDR3 sequences, 16% recorded once. Sequencing was done on a sample of blood, either unsorted or a sorted T cell fraction (not recorded which). Receptor source: a human donor who was either an allogeneic HSCT recipient or a stem cell or donor lymphocyte infusion donor (not recorded which). It is not recorded whose cells these are; they may come from a transplant donor. The CDR3 runs from the conserved cysteine through the conserved F or W. A D gene is named only where the DNA matches it firmly. Some rows have no size entry. The others give once, few or many, or a class for an expanded clone.

d_gene: TRBD2; j_gene: TRBJ2-7; abundance: -; v_gene: TRBV3-1; CDR3nt: TGTGCCAGCAGCCCAACTAGCGGGCTACCTAACTACGAGCAGTACTTC; CDR3aa: CASSPTSGLPNYEQYF
d_gene: TRBD2; j_gene: TRBJ2-1; abundance: -; v_gene: TRBV7-2; CDR3nt: TGTGCCAGCAGCTTTCAAGAGCGGGGCAATGAGCAGTTCTTC; CDR3aa: CASSFQERGNEQFF
d_gene: -; j_gene: TRBJ2-7; abundance: -; v_gene: TRBV7-2; CDR3nt: TGTGCCAGCAGCTTAGGGCAGGTAAACGAGCAGTACTTC; CDR3aa: CASSLGQVNEQYF
d_gene: TRBD1; j_gene: TRBJ1-5; abundance: many; v_gene: TRBV12-3/TRBV12-4; CDR3nt: TGTGCCAGCAGTTTACGGACAGGGGCCACTAATCAGCCCCAGCATTTT; CDR3aa: CASSLRTGATNQPQHF
d_gene: TRBD2; j_gene: TRBJ2-2; abundance: few; v_gene: TRBV29-1; CDR3nt: TGCAGCGTTGAAGGGGAGCGGGAGTGGGACGGGGAGCTGTTTTTT; CDR3aa: CSVEGEREWDGELFF
d_gene: -; j_gene: TRBJ1-5; abundance: -; v_gene: TRBV7-9; CDR3nt: TGTGCCATAAGGGCCTTAGGGAATCAGCCCCAGCATTTT; CDR3aa: CAIRALGNQPQHF
d_gene: -; j_gene: TRBJ1-1; abundance: few; v_gene: TRBV7-3; CDR3nt: TGTGCCAGCAGCTTTGAGGTTTCGGCTGAAGCTTTCTTT; CDR3aa: CASSFEVSAEAFF
d_gene: -; j_gene: TRBJ2-3; abundance: -; v_gene: TRBV6-6; CDR3nt: TGTGCCAGCAGTCCCTTTTTGTGGGATACGCAGTATTTT; CDR3aa: CASSPFLWDTQYF
d_gene: -; j_gene: TRBJ2-7; abundance: few; v_gene: TRBV9; CDR3nt: TGTGCCAGCAGCGTAGACTCGACATTTCTGGGAGAGCAGTACTTC; CDR3aa: CASSVDSTFLGEQYF
d_gene: TRBD2; j_gene: TRBJ2-5; abundance: many; v_gene: TRBV5-1; CDR3nt: TGCGCCAGCAGCTATCCGGGACTAGCGGGAGAACGAGAGACCCAGTACTTC; CDR3aa: CASSYPGLAGERETQYF
d_gene: -; j_gene: TRBJ2-3; abundance: -; v_gene: TRBV5-1; CDR3nt: TGCGCCAGCAGCTTGGAACGTCGGGGGAGGCACACAGATACGCAGTATTTT; CDR3aa: CASSLERRGRHTDTQYF
d_gene: TRBD2; j_gene: TRBJ2-5; abundance: -; v_gene: TRBV5-1; CDR3nt: TGCGCCAGCAGCGTTAGCGGGAGAGACCAAGAGACCCAGTACTTC; CDR3aa: CASSVSGRDQETQYF
d_gene: TRBD2; j_gene: TRBJ2-2; abundance: many; v_gene: TRBV12-3/TRBV12-4; CDR3nt: TGTGCCAGCAGTTTGGGGCTAGCGGGGGCCGGGGAGCTGTTTTTT; CDR3aa: CASSLGLAGAGELFF
d_gene: -; j_gene: TRBJ2-3; abundance: -; v_gene: TRBV6-1; CDR3nt: TGTGCCACCCGACCGGGGACTTTGGCAGATACGCAGTATTTT; CDR3aa: CATRPGTLADTQYF
d_gene: -; j_gene: TRBJ2-5; abundance: few; v_gene: TRBV5-1; CDR3nt: TGCGCCAGCAGCCCGGGACCCCGCCCCCGATCTCAAGAGACCCAGTACTTC; CDR3aa: CASSPGPRPRSQETQYF
d_gene: TRBD2; j_gene: TRBJ2-7; abundance: few; v_gene: TRBV4-2; CDR3nt: TGTGCCAGCAGCCAAGATTTAATCGCTAGCGGGGTCAACTACGAGCAGTACTTC; CDR3aa: CASSQDLIASGVNYEQYF
d_gene: -; j_gene: TRBJ2-5; abundance: many; v_gene: TRBV3-1; CDR3nt: TGTGCCAGCAGCCAAAAGGGGGAGACCCAGTACTTC; CDR3aa: CASSQKGETQYF